This TCR beta chain was recovered during a study of vaccination and CD4 T cells after COVID-19. With respect to this clonotype: The antigen is unknown.

CDR1 is ENHRY, CDR2 SYGVKD, per germline. With 2 bases clipped from V and 7 bases from J, the junction kept 11 bases outside the gene matches. The CDR3 contains 16 residues. Cultured CD4+ T cell DNA underwent sequencing with the Oncomine TCR Beta short-read assay. After culture, CD4+ T cells served as the source for genomic DNA extraction. TCRdb itself ran the PCR reads through MiXCR, one entry per CDR3 protein. The repertoire holds approximately 3,000 distinct CDR3 sequences, less than 30% seen once, with just over 65% in the top ten. Treatment denoted: approximately 9-day PBMC culture with coronavirus spike peptide pools or control peptides (ViraFEST assay). CD4+ T lymphocytes from the unexposed donor were collected before the COVID-19 pandemic (2011-2018).

The chain employs TRBV10-3 and TRBJ2-3; TRBD2 agrees at 8 bases. The sequencing input was CD4+ T cells from blood, cultured in vitro. The sequence was obtained from a human donor in good health. The CDR3, as DNA: TGTGCCATCAGTGAGGTCGGGGGGGCCATTTCTAATACGCAGTATTTT. Translation gives CAISEVGGAISNTQYF.